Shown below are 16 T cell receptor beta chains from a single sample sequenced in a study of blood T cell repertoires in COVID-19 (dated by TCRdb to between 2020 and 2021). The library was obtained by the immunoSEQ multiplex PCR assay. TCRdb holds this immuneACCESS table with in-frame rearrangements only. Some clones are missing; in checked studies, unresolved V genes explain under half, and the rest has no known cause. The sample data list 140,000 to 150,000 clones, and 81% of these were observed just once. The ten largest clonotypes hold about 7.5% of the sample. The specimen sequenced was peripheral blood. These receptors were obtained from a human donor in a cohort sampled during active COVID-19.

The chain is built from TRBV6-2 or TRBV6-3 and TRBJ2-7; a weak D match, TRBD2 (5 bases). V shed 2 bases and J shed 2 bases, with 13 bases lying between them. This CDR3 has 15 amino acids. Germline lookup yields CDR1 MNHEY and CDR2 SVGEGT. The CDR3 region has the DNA TGTGCCAGCAGTTACCTCGAGGGTGCTACCTACGAGCAGTACTTC. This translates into CASSYLEGATYEQYF.

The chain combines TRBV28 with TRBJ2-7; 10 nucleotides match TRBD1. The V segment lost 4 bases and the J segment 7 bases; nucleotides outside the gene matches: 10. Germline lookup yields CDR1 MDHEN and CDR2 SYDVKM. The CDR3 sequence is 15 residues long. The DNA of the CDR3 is TGTGCCAGCAGTTCGACAGGGGGCTCCCGGGGGGAGCAGTACTTC. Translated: CASSSTGGSRGEQYF.

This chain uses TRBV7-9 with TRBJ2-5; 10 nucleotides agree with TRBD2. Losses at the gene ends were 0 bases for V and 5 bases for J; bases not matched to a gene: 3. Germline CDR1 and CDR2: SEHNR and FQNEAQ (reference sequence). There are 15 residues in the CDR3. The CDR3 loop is CASSLAASGSETQYF. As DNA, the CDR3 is TGTGCCAGCAGCTTAGCGGCTAGCGGGAGTGAGACCCAGTACTTC.

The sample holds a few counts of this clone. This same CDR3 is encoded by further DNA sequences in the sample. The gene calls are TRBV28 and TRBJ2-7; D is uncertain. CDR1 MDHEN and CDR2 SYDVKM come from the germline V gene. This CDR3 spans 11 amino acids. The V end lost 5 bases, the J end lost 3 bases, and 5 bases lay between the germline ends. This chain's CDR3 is CASSTYYEQYF. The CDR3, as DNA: TGTGCCAGCAGTACCTACTACGAGCAGTACTTC. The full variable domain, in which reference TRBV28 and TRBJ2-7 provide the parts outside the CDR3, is DVKVTQSSRYLVKRTGEKVFLECVQDMDHENMFWYRQDPGLGLRLIYFSYDVKMKEKGDIPEGYSVSREKKERFSLILESASTNQTSMYLCASSTYYEQYFGPGTRLTVT.

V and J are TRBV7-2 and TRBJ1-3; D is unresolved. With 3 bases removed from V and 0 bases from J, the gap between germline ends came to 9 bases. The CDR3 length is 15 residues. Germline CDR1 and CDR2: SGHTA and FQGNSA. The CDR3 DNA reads TGTGCCAGCAGCTTTGTAAGCGGCTCTGGAAACACCATATATTTT. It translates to CASSFVSGSGNTIYF.

The CDR3 DNA follows: TGTGCCAGCAGCTTGTTAGCGGGAGGGACCGGGGAGCTGTTTTTT. Encoded protein: CASSLLAGGTGELFF. V gene TRBV5-6 combines with J gene TRBJ2-2; TRBD2 matches 11 bases. The CDR3 loop spans 15 amino acids. With 1 base clipped from V and 5 bases from J, the junction kept 1 base outside the gene matches. Germline loops: CDR1 SGHDT, CDR2 YYEEEE.

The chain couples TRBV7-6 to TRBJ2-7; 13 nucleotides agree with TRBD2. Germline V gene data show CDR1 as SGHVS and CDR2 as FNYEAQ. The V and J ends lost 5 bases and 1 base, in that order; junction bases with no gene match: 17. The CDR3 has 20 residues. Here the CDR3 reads CASSPAGTSGIGSMSYEQYF. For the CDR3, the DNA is TGTGCCAGCAGCCCAGCCGGGACTAGCGGGATCGGTAGTATGTCCTACGAGCAGTACTTC.

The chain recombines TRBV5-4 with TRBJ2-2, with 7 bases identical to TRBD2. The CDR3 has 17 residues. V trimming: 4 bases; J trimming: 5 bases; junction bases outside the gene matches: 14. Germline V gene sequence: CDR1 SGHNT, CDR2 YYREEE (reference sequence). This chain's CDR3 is CASSRMGGEWRTGELFF. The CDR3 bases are TGTGCCAGCAGCCGAATGGGGGGGGAGTGGCGAACCGGGGAGCTGTTTTTT.

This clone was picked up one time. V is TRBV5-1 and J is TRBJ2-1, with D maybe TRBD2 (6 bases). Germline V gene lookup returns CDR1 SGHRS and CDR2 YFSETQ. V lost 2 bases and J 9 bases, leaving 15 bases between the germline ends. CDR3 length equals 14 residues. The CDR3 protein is CASSLGTAGSEQFF. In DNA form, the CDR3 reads TGCGCCAGCAGCTTAGGGACGGCGGGGTCTGAGCAGTTCTTC. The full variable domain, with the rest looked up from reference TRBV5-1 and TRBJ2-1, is KAGVTQTPRYLIKTRGQQVTLSCSPISGHRSVSWYQQTPGQGLQFLFEYFSETQRNKGNFPGRFSGRQFSNSRSEMNVSTLELGDSALYLCASSLGTAGSEQFFGPGTRLTVL.

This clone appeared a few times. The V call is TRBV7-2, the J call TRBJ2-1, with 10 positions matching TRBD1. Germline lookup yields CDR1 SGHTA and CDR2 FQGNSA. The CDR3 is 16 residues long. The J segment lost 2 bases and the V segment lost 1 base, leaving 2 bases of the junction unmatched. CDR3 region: CASSLDGTGAYNEQFF. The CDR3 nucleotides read TGTGCCAGCAGCTTAGATGGGACAGGGGCCTACAATGAGCAGTTCTTC.

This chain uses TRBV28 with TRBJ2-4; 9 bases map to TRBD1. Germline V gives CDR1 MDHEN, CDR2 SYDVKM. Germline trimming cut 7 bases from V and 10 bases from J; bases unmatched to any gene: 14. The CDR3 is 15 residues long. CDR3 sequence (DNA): TGTGCCAGCAACACAAGACCCCGGGACAGGGCTATTCAGTACTTC. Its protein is CASNTRPRDRAIQYF.

CDR3 sequence: CASSHPGTGANVLTF. CDR3 in DNA: TGTGCCAGCAGCCACCCAGGGACTGGGGCCAACGTCCTGACTTTC. This chain uses TRBV4-2 with TRBJ2-6; maybe TRBD1 (5 bases). This CDR3 has 15 residues. V lost 3 bases and J 2 bases, leaving 8 bases between the germline ends. Per germline, CDR1 LGHNA and CDR2 YNFKEQ.

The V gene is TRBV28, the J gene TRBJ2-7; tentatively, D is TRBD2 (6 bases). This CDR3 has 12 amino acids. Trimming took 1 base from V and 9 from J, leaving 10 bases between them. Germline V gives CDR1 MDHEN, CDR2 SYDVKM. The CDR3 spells CASSLLREAQYF. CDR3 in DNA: TGTGCCAGCAGTTTATTGCGGGAAGCGCAGTACTTC.

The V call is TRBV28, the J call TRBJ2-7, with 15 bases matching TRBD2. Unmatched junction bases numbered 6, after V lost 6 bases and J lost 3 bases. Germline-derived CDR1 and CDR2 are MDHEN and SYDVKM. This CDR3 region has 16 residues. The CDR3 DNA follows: TGTGCCAGCAGAAGAGGACTAGCGGGAGGGGTCTACGAGCAGTACTTC. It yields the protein CASRRGLAGGVYEQYF. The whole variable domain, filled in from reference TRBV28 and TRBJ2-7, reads DVKVTQSSRYLVKRTGEKVFLECVQDMDHENMFWYRQDPGLGLRLIYFSYDVKMKEKGDIPEGYSVSREKKERFSLILESASTNQTSMYLCASRRGLAGGVYEQYFGPGTRLTVT.

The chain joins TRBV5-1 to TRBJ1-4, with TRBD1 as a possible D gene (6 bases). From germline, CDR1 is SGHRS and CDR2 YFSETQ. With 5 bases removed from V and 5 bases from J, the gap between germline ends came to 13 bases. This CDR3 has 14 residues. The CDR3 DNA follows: TGCGCCAGCAGGGCAGGGGATTGGAATGAAAAACTGTTTTTT. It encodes CASRAGDWNEKLFF. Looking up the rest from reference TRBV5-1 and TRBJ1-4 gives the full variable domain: KAGVTQTPRYLIKTRGQQVTLSCSPISGHRSVSWYQQTPGQGLQFLFEYFSETQRNKGNFPGRFSGRQFSNSRSEMNVSTLELGDSALYLCASRAGDWNEKLFFGSGTQLSVL.

The CDR3 reads CASSEVQGGQPQHF. The CDR3 DNA reads TGTGCCAGCAGTGAAGTTCAGGGTGGTCAGCCCCAGCATTTT. The V call is TRBV2, the J call TRBJ1-5, with D maybe TRBD1 (5 bases). Germline CDR1 and CDR2: SNHLY and FYNNEI. Deletions cut 1 base from V and 6 bases from J, with 10 bases between. The CDR3 extends over 14 amino acids.